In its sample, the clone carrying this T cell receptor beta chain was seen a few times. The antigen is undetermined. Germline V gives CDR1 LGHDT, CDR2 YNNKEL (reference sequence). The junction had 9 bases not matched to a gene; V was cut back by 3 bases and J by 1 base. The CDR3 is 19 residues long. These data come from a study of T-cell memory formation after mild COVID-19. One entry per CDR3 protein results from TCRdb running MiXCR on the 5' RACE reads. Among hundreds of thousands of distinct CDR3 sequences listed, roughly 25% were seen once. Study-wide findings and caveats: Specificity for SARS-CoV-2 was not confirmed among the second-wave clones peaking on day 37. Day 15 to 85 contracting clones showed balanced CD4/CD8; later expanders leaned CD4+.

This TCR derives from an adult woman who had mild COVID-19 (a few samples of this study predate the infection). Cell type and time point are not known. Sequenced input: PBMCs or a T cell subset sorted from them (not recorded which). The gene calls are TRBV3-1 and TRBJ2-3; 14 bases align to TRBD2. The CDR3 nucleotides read TGTGCCAGCAGCCAGTCCGCGGGGGGACTAGCGGGAGGCACAGATACGCAGTATTTT. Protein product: CASSQSAGGLAGGTDTQYF.